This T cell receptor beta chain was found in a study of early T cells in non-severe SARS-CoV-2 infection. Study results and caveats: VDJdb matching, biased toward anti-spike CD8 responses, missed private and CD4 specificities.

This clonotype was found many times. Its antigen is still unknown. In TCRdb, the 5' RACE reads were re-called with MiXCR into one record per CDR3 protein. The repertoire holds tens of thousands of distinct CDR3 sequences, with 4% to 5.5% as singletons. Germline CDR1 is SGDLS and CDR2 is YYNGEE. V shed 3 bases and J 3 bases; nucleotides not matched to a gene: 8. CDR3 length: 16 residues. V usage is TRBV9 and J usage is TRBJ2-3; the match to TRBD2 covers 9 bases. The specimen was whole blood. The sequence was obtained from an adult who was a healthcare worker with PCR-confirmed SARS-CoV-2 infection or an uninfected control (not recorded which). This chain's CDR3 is CASSEGTGLATDTQYF. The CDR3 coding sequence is TGTGCCAGCAGCGAAGGAACGGGACTAGCTACAGATACGCAGTATTTT.